The next 4 T cell receptor beta chains were all read from a single sample in a study of shared clonotypes between healthy human individuals. Naive CD8 populations comprised CD45RO-negative cells positively selected for CCR7, excluding terminally differentiated effector memory CD45RA+ cells. TCRdb's table, derived via immunoSEQ multiplex PCR, lists solely in-frame clones and lacks some. Of approximately 1.9 million clones listed, roughly 95% are singletons. Sequenced input: naive CD8+ T cells from PBMCs. The source of these receptors is a man aged 18 to 35 in good health. Some clones in this sample may be carry-over from other donors' samples.

The chain has TRBV6-1 and TRBJ1-1; D is perhaps TRBD1 (5 bases). This CDR3 contains 14 residues. Germline V gene sequence: CDR1 MNHNS, CDR2 SASEGT. Trimming removed 4 bases at V and 1 base at J, with 10 bases between. The CDR3 protein is CASSAHTGNTEAFF. The DNA for the CDR3 is TGTGCCAGCAGTGCCCATACAGGGAACACTGAAGCTTTCTTT.

V is TRBV13 and J is TRBJ2-1; D might be TRBD1 or TRBD2, each matching 6 bases. V was cut by 5 bases and J by 6 bases, with 11 bases left in between. The germline CDR1 and CDR2 sequences are PRHDT and FYEKMQ (reference sequence). This CDR3 region has 13 residues. CDR3 protein: CASSRGRANEQFF. Written as DNA, the CDR3 is TGTGCCAGCAGCCGGGGGCGAGCCAATGAGCAGTTCTTC.

The CDR3 protein is CSGRTGETYEQYF. CDR3 nucleotides: TGCAGCGGAAGGACAGGGGAAACCTACGAGCAGTACTTC. V usage is TRBV29-1 and J usage is TRBJ2-7; 9 nucleotides match TRBD1. The V gene's germline CDR1 is SQVTM and CDR2 ANQGSEA. V lost 7 bases to trimming and J lost 2 bases; unmatched junction nucleotides: 6. The CDR3 consists of 13 residues.

CDR3 sequence: CASSGSPGDEETQYF. In DNA, the CDR3 is TGTGCCAGCTCCGGCAGCCCAGGGGACGAGGAGACCCAGTACTTC. This chain joins TRBV18 and TRBJ2-5, with D possibly TRBD1 on 6 matching bases. Germline assignment: CDR1 KGHSH and CDR2 LQKENI. The CDR3 totals 15 residues. V gave up 6 bases and J gave up 5 bases, with 19 bases separating them.